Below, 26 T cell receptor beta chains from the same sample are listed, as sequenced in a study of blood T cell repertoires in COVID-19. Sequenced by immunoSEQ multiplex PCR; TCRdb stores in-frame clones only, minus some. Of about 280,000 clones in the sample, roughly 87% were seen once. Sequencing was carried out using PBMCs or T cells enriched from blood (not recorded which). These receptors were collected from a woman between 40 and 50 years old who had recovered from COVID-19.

CDR3 sequence (DNA): TGTGCCAGCAGCAGTTCAGGGGACTATGGCTACACCTTC. This gives the protein CASSSSGDYGYTF. The genes are TRBV5-4 and TRBJ1-2, with D possibly matching TRBD1 (6 bases). The CDR3 consists of 13 residues. Per the germline V gene, CDR1 is SGHNT and CDR2 is YYREEE (reference sequence). Trimming took 4 bases from V and 3 from J, leaving 10 bases between them.

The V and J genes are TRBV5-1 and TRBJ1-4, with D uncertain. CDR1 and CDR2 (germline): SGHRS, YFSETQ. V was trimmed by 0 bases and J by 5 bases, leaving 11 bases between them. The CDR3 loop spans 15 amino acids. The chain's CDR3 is CASSLVSGRNEKLFF. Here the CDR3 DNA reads TGCGCCAGCAGCTTGGTATCGGGTAGAAATGAAAAACTGTTTTTT. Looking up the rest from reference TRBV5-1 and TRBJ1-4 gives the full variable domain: KAGVTQTPRYLIKTRGQQVTLSCSPISGHRSVSWYQQTPGQGLQFLFEYFSETQRNKGNFPGRFSGRQFSNSRSEMNVSTLELGDSALYLCASSLVSGRNEKLFFGSGTQLSVL.

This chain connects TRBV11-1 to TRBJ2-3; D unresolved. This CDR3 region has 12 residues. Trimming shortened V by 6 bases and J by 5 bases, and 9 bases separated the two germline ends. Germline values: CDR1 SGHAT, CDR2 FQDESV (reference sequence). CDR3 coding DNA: TGTGCCAGCAGACTCTACGGAGATACGCAGTATTTT. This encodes CASRLYGDTQYF.

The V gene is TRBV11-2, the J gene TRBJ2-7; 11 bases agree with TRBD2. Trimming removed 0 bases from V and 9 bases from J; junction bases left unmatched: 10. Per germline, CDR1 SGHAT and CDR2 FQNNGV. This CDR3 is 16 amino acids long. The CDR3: CASSLELAGVSVWQYF. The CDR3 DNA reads TGTGCCAGCAGCTTAGAACTAGCGGGAGTAAGCGTGTGGCAGTACTTC.

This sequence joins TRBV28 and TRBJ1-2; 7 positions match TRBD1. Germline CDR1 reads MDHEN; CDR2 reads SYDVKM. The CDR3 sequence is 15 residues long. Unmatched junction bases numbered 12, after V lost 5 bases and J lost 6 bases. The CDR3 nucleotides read TGTGCCAGCAGTCTGGGACAGCTCGCGGGTCATGGCTACACCTTC. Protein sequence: CASSLGQLAGHGYTF.

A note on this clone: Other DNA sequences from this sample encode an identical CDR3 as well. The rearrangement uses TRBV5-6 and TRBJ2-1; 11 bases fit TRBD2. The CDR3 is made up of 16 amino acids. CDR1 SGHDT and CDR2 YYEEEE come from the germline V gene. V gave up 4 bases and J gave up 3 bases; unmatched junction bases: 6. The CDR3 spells CASSLGLAGVYNEQFF. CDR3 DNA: TGTGCCAGCAGCCTCGGACTAGCGGGTGTCTACAATGAGCAGTTCTTC.

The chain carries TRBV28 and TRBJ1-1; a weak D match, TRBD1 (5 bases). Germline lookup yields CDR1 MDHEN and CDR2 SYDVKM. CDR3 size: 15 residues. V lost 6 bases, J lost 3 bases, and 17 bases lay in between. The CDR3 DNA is TGTGCCAGCAGCCGCGGGGCGGCGGGGCACACTGAAGCTTTCTTT. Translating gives CASSRGAAGHTEAFF.

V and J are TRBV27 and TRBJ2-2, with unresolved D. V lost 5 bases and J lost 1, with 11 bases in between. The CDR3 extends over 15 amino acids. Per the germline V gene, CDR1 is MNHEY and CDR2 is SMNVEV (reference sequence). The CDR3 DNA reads TGTGCCAGCAGTCTACGAAACTTGAACACCGGGGAGCTGTTTTTT. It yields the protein CASSLRNLNTGELFF.

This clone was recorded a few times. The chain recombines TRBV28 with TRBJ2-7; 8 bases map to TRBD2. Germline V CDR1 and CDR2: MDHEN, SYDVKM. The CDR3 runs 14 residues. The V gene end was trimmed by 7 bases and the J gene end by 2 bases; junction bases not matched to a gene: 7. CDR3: CASTKAGVAYEQYF. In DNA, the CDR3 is TGTGCCAGCACCAAAGCGGGAGTGGCCTACGAGCAGTACTTC. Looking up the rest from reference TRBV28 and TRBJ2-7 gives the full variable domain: DVKVTQSSRYLVKRTGEKVFLECVQDMDHENMFWYRQDPGLGLRLIYFSYDVKMKEKGDIPEGYSVSREKKERFSLILESASTNQTSMYLCASTKAGVAYEQYFGPGTRLTVT.

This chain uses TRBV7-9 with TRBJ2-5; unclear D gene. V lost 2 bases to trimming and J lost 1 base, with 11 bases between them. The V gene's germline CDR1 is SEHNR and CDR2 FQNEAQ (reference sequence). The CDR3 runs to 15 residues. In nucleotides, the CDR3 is TGTGCCAGCAGCTTATCTTTCCCCCCCCAAGAGACCCAGTACTTC. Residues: CASSLSFPPQETQYF.

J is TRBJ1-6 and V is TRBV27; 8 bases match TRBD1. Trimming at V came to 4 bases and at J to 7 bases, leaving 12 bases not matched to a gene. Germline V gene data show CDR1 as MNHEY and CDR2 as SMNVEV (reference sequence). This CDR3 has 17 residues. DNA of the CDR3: TGTGCCAGCAGTTCACTCCTTAGGACAGGGACGAATTCACCCCTCCACTTT. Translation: CASSSLLRTGTNSPLHF.

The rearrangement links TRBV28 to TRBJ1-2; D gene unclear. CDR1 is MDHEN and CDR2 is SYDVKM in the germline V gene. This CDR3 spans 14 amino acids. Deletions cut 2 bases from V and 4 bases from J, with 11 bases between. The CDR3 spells CASSLLRFGYGYTF. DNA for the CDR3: TGTGCCAGCAGTTTACTCAGGTTCGGCTATGGCTACACCTTC.

The CDR3 DNA sequence: TGTGCCAGCAGTTCTCAGGGGCCCGGGGAGCTGTTTTTT. Translation: CASSSQGPGELFF. This chain connects TRBV6-6 to TRBJ2-2; D is perhaps TRBD1 (6 bases). The germline V and J ends were trimmed by 4 bases and 6 bases, with 9 bases remaining between them. The CDR3 is 13 residues long. Germline CDR1 reads MNHNY; CDR2 reads SVGAGI (reference sequence).

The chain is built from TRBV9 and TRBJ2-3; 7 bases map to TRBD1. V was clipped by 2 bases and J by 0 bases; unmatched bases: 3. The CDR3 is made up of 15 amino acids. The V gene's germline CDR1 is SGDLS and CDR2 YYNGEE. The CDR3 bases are TGTGCCAGCAGCGTGGGACAGTTTAGCACAGATACGCAGTATTTT. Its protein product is CASSVGQFSTDTQYF.

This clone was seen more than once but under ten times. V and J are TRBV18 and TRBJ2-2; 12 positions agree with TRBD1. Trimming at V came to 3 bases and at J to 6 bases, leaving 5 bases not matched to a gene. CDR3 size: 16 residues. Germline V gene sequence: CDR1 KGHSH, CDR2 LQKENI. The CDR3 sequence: CASSPRGQGASGELFF. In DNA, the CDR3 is TGTGCCAGCTCACCGAGGGGACAGGGGGCTTCCGGGGAGCTGTTTTTT. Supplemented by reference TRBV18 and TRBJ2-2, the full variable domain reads NAGVMQNPRHLVRRRGQEARLRCSPMKGHSHVYWYRQLPEEGLKFMVYLQKENIIDESGMPKERFSAEFPKEGPSILRIQQVVRGDSAAYFCASSPRGQGASGELFFGEGSRLTVL.

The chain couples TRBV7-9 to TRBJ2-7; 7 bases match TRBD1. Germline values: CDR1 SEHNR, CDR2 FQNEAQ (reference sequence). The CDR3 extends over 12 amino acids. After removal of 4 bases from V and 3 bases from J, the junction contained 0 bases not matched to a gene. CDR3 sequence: CASSYRGYEQYF. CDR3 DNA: TGTGCCAGCAGCTACAGGGGCTACGAGCAGTACTTC. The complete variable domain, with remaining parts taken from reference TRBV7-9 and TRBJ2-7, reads DTGVSQNPRHKITKRGQNVTFRCDPISEHNRLYWYRQTLGQGPEFLTYFQNEAQLEKSRLLSDRFSAERPKGSFSTLEIQRTEQGDSAMYLCASSYRGYEQYFGPGTRLTVT.

CDR3 nucleotides: TGCGCCAGCAGCCGCATTCCTAGCGGGCCCCTTTCACAAGAGACCCAGTACTTC. Its translation: CASSRIPSGPLSQETQYF. The genes are TRBV5-1 and TRBJ2-5; TRBD2 aligns across 8 bases. Trimming removed 4 bases from V and 2 bases from J; junction bases left unmatched: 16. The CDR3 runs to 18 residues. Germline CDR1 is SGHRS and CDR2 is YFSETQ.

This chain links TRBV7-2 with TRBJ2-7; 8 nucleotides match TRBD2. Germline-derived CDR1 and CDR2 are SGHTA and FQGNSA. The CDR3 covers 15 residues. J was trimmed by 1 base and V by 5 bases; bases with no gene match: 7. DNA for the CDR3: TGTGCCAGCAGCCCGAGGGGCGGGAGGTCCTACGAGCAGTACTTC. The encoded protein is CASSPRGGRSYEQYF.

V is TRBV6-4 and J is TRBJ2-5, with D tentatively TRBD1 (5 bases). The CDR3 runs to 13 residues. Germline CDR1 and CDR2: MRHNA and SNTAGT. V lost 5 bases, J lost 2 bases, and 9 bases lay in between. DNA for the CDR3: TGTGCCAGCAGTCGACAGCCTCAAGAGACCCAGTACTTC. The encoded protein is CASSRQPQETQYF.

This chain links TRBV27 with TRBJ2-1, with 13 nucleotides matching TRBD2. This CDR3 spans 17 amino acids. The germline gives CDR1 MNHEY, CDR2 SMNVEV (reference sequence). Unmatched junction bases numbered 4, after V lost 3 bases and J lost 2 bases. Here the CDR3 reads CASSLRTSGRTYNEQFF. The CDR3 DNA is TGTGCCAGCAGTTTGCGGACTAGCGGGAGAACCTACAATGAGCAGTTCTTC.

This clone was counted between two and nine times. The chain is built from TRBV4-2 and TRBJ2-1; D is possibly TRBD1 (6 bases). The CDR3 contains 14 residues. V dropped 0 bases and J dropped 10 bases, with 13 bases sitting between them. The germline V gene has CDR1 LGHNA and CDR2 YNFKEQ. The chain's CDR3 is CASSQEDSLGEQFF. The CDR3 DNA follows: TGTGCCAGCAGCCAAGAGGACAGCCTGGGAGAGCAGTTCTTC.

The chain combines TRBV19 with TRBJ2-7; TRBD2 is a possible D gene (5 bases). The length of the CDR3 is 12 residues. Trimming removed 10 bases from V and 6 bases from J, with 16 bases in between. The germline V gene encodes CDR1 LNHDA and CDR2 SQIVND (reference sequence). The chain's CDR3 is CANLRALGEQYF. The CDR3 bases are TGTGCCAACCTGAGGGCCCTAGGCGAGCAGTACTTC.

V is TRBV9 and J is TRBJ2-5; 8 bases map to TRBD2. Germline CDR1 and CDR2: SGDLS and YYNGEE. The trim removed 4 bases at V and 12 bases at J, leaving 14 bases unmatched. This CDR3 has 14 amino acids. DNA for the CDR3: TGTGCCAGCAGCCCCGGAGCGGGGGAACACGAGGAGTACTTC. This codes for CASSPGAGEHEEYF. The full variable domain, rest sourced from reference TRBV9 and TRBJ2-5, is DSGVTQTPKHLITATGQRVTLRCSPRSGDLSVYWYQQSLDQGLQFLIQYYNGEERAKGNILERFSAQQFPDLHSELNLSSLELGDSALYFCASSPGAGEHEEYFGPGTRLLVL.

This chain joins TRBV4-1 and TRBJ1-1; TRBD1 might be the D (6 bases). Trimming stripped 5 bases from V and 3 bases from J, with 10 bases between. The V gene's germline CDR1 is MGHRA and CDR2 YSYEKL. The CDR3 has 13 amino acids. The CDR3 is CASSVQGHTEAFF. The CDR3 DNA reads TGCGCCAGCAGCGTACAGGGCCACACTGAAGCTTTCTTT.

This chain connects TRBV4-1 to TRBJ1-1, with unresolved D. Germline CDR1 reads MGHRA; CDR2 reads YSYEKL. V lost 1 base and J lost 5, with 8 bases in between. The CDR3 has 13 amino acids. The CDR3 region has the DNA TGCGCCAGCAGCCAAGGGTGGAGGACTGAAGCTTTCTTT. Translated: CASSQGWRTEAFF.

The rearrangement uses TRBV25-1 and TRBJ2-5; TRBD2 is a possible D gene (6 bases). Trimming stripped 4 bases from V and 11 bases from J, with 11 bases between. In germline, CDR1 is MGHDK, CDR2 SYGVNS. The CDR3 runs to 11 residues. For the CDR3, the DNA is TGTGCCAGCAGTGGGAGGGCACAGCAGTACTTC. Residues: CASSGRAQQYF.